Shown below are 6 T cell receptor beta chains from a single sample sequenced in a study of monozygotic twins with inflammatory bowel disease. TCRdb reworked the 5' RACE reads into one entry per CDR3 protein, no DNA. The sample holds about 440,000 distinct CDR3 sequences. Sequencing used blood. These receptors all come from a human donor with ulcerative colitis or Crohn's disease, or a healthy co-twin of an affected twin (not recorded which).

J is TRBJ2-5 and V is TRBV5-1; the TCRdb call, TRBD1, lacks DNA for checking. CDR3 length equals 13 residues. CDR1 SGHRS and CDR2 YFSETQ come from the germline V gene. The CDR3 reads CASTLGGQEAQYF.

The CDR3 protein is CASSFAGTDGNTIYF. J is TRBJ1-3 and V is TRBV5-1; TCRdb indicates TRBD1, and absent DNA this call remains unverified. The germline gives CDR1 SGHRS, CDR2 YFSETQ. The CDR3 covers 15 residues.

This rearrangement joins TRBV7-3 to TRBJ2-7. The CDR3 has 12 residues. Per the germline V gene, CDR1 is SGHTA and CDR2 is FQGTGA. CDR3 sequence reads: CASSLLYREQYF.

The V and J genes are TRBV29-1 and TRBJ2-1; TCRdb's D call, TRBD2, is unchecked because there is no DNA. From germline, CDR1 is SQVTM and CDR2 ANQGSEA. CDR3 length equals 14 residues. CDR3 loop: CSVPTQNLAPEQFF.

V and J are TRBV10-3 and TRBJ1-4; without DNA, the TCRdb call of TRBD1 cannot be checked. The CDR3 is 13 amino acids. Germline CDR1 ENHRY, CDR2 SYGVKD. CDR3 in amino acids: CATGTGLNEKLFF.

The rearrangement links TRBV20-1 to TRBJ2-3; TCRdb's assignment of TRBD2 cannot be checked, as there is no DNA. The CDR3 is 14 amino acids. CDR1 and CDR2 (germline): DFQATT, SNEGSKA (reference sequence). The CDR3: CSARGMGEGDTQYF.